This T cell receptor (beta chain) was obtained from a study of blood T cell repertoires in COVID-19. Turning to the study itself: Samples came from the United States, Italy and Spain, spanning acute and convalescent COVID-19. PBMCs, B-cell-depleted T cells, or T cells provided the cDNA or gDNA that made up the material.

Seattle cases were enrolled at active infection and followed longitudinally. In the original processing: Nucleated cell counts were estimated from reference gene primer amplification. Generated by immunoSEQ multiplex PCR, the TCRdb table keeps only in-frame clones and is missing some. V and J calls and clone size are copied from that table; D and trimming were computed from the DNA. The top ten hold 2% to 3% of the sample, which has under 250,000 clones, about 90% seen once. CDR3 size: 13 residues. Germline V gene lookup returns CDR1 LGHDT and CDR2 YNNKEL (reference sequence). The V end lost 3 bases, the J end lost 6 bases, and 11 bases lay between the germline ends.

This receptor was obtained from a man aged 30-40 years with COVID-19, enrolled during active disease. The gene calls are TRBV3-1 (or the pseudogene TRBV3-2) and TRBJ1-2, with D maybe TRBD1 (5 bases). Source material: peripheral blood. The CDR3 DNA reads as TGTGCCAGCAGCCAGGGAGGGGCGCATGGCTACACCTTC. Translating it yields CASSQGGAHGYTF.